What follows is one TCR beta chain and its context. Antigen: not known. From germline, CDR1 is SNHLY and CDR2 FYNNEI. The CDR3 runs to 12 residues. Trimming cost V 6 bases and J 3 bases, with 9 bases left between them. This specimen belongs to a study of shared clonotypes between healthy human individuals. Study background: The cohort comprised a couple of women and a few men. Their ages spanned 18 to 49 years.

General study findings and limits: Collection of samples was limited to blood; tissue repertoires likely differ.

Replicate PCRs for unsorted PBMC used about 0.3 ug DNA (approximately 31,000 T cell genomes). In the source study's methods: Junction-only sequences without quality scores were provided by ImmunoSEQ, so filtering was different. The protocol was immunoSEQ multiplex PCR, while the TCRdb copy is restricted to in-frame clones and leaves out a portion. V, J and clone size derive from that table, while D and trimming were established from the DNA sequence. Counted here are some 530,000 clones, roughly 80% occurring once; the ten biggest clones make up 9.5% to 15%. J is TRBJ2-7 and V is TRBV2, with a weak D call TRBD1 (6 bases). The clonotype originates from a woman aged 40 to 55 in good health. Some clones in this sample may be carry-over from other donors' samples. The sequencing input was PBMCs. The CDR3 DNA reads TGTGCCAGCAGCGGACAGCGCTACGAGCAGTACTTC. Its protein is CASSGQRYEQYF.